Reported below is one T cell receptor (beta chain). Germline lookup yields CDR1 MNHNY and CDR2 SVGAGI (reference sequence). The V and J ends lost 3 bases and 6 bases, in that order; junction bases with no gene match: 4. This CDR3 region has 16 residues. In the original workflow: It was from reference gene primer amplification that nucleated cell counts were estimated. Sequenced by immunoSEQ multiplex PCR; TCRdb stores in-frame clones only, minus some. D and trimming come from the DNA, and the V and J calls and clone size come from that table. The sample lists under 250,000 clones; around 80% were seen once. The data are from a study of blood T cell repertoires in COVID-19. About the study: The United States, Italy and Spain were the sources of the acute and convalescent COVID-19 samples. T cells, B-cell-depleted T cells, or PBMCs supplied cDNA or gDNA.

This clonotype was obtained from a man aged 35 to 55 with acute or convalescent COVID-19. The chain employs TRBV6-6 and TRBJ2-2, with 13 nucleotides matching TRBD2. The material sequenced was peripheral blood. The CDR3 sequence is CASSYFTSGRAGELFF. Here the CDR3 DNA reads TGTGCCAGCAGTTATTTTACTAGCGGGAGGGCCGGGGAGCTGTTTTTT.